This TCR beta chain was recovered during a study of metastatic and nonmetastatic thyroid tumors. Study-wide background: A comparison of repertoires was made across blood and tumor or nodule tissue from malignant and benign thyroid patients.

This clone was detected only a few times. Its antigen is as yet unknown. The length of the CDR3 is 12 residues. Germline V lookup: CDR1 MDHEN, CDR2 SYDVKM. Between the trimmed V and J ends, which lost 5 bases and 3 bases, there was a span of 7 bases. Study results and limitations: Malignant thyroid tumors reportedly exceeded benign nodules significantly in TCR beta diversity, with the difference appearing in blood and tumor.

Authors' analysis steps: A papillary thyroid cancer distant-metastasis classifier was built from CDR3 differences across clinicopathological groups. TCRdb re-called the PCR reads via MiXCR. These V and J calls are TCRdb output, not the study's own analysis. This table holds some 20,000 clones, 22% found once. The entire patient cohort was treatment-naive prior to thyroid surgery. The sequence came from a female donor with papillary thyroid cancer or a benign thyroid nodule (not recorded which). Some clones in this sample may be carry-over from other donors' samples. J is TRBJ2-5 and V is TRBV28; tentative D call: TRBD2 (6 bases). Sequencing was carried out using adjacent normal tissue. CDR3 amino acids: CASSAGKETQYF. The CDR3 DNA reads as TGTGCCAGCAGTGCGGGAAAAGAGACCCAGTACTTC. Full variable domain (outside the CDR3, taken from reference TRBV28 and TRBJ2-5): DVKVTQSSRYLVKRTGEKVFLECVQDMDHENMFWYRQDPGLGLRLIYFSYDVKMKEKGDIPEGYSVSREKKERFSLILESASTNQTSMYLCASSAGKETQYFGPGTRLLVL.